This T cell receptor (beta chain) was observed in a study of blood T cell repertoires in COVID-19. Trimming cost V 0 bases and J 5 bases, with 13 bases left between them. CDR1 and CDR2 (germline): LNHDA, SQIVND (reference sequence). This CDR3 spans 15 amino acids. In the source study's methods: The assay estimated nucleated cells by amplifying reference gene primers. Clones were read by immunoSEQ multiplex PCR, and TCRdb kept only the in-frame ones, dropping some. The V and J calls and the clone size are those of that table, but D and trimming were determined from the DNA. The data show hundreds of thousands of clones, about nine tenths seen once.

V and J are TRBV19 and TRBJ2-5; D not resolved. The sequence came from a man in his fifties or sixties who had recovered from COVID-19. The sample comprised peripheral blood. The CDR3 DNA reads TGTGCCAGTAGTATAGACTCTGCGGTCCGGGAGACCCAGTACTTC. It yields the protein CASSIDSAVRETQYF.